The 25 T cell receptor beta chains in this list originate from one sample, sequenced in a study of blood T cell repertoires in COVID-19. Here immunoSEQ multiplex PCR was the method, and the copy in TCRdb shows in-frame clones only, minus some. Among approximately 160,000 clones, 70% to 90% were seen once, and the ten largest hold roughly 8%. The sample was peripheral blood. The receptors originated from a woman aged 55-75 years with COVID-19, enrolled during active disease.

This clone was found once. The chain has TRBV7-8 and TRBJ2-6; TRBD1 agrees at 9 bases. V was pared by 3 bases and J by 3 bases, with 6 bases of the junction left unmatched. CDR3 length: 17 residues. Germline loops: CDR1 SGHVS, CDR2 FQNEAQ. CDR3 in amino acids: CASSLGTGYSGANVLTF. CDR3 nucleotides: TGTGCCAGCAGCTTGGGGACAGGGTATAGTGGGGCCAACGTCCTGACTTTC.

The chain's CDR3 is CASSLVGTGAYEQYF. For the CDR3, the DNA is TGTGCCAGCAGCTTGGTGGGGACAGGGGCCTACGAGCAGTACTTC. The chain employs TRBV5-6 and TRBJ2-7, with 10 nucleotides matching TRBD1. This CDR3 is 15 amino acids long. In germline, CDR1 is SGHDT, CDR2 YYEEEE. V trimming: 0 bases; J trimming: 2 bases; junction bases outside the gene matches: 2.

The chain links TRBV7-6 to TRBJ2-3; TRBD2 matches at 11 bases. CDR1 and CDR2 from the germline V gene are SGHVS and FNYEAQ. The V segment lost 5 bases and the J segment 2 bases; nucleotides outside the gene matches: 3. This CDR3 comprises 15 residues. DNA of the CDR3: TGTGCCAGCAGCGAGGGACTAGCGGACACAGATACGCAGTATTTT. As protein: CASSEGLADTDTQYF.

This clone has just one count. The V call is TRBV6-5, the J call TRBJ2-2, with D tentatively TRBD1 (5 bases). V lost 6 bases, J lost 0 bases, and 11 bases lay in between. The length of the CDR3 is 15 residues. Germline values: CDR1 MNHEY, CDR2 SVGAGI. The CDR3 here is CASRRDSSNTGELFF. The CDR3 DNA is TGTGCCAGCAGGCGAGACAGCTCGAACACCGGGGAGCTGTTTTTT.

The chain joins TRBV5-6 to TRBJ1-4, with 7 bases identical to TRBD1. Germline V gives CDR1 SGHDT, CDR2 YYEEEE. Trimming cost V 1 base and J 6 bases; bases outside gene matches: 3. The CDR3 extends over 14 amino acids. The CDR3 nucleotides read TGTGCCAGCAGCTTGACAGGGGCGTATGAAAAACTGTTTTTT. Translating gives CASSLTGAYEKLFF.

V gene TRBV19 combines with J gene TRBJ2-5; D gene ambiguous. Germline V gene lookup returns CDR1 LNHDA and CDR2 SQIVND (reference sequence). The length of the CDR3 is 13 residues. Trimming removed 4 bases at V and 2 bases at J, with 8 bases between. The CDR3 loop is CASSRADQETQYF. CDR3 DNA: TGTGCCAGTAGTAGGGCAGATCAAGAGACCCAGTACTTC.

The chain recombines TRBV19 with TRBJ1-1; unclear D gene. With 4 bases removed from V and 1 base from J, the gap between germline ends came to 19 bases. This CDR3 is 17 amino acids long. The V gene's germline CDR1 is LNHDA and CDR2 SQIVND (reference sequence). CDR3 region: CASSRPGSAPGNTEAFF. DNA of the CDR3: TGTGCCAGTAGTAGACCCGGGTCAGCTCCCGGGAACACTGAAGCTTTCTTT. The full variable domain, its missing parts supplied by reference TRBV19 and TRBJ1-1, is DGGITQSPKYLFRKEGQNVTLSCEQNLNHDAMYWYRQDPGQGLRLIYYSQIVNDFQKGDIAEGYSVSREKKESFPLTVTSAQKNPTAFYLCASSRPGSAPGNTEAFFGQGTRLTVV.

J is TRBJ2-1 and V is TRBV7-2, with 7 positions matching TRBD1. CDR1 and CDR2 (germline): SGHTA, FQGNSA. This CDR3 has 14 residues. V was clipped by 5 bases and J by 5 bases; unmatched bases: 6. The CDR3 sequence: CASSHGTVNNEQFF. Here the CDR3 DNA reads TGTGCCAGCAGCCACGGGACAGTTAACAATGAGCAGTTCTTC.

The rearrangement joins TRBV28 to TRBJ1-1; the D gene is possibly TRBD1 (6 bases). The germline V gene has CDR1 MDHEN and CDR2 SYDVKM. CDR3 length: 14 residues. The V and J ends lost 3 bases and 3 bases respectively, with 11 bases between them. CDR3 loop: CASSFGGADTEAFF. The CDR3 nucleotides are TGTGCCAGCAGTTTTGGGGGGGCGGACACTGAAGCTTTCTTT.

The rearrangement joins TRBV5-1 to TRBJ2-3, with 7 bases matching TRBD2. There are 15 residues in the CDR3. Germline CDR1 is SGHRS and CDR2 is YFSETQ. V shed 0 bases, J shed 1 base, and the junction held 2 bases outside the gene matches. The CDR3 is CASSLEAGGTDTQYF. CDR3 in DNA: TGCGCCAGCAGCTTGGAGGCGGGAGGCACAGATACGCAGTATTTT.

The V gene is TRBV20-1, the J gene TRBJ1-1; a possible D gene is TRBD1 (5 bases). Trimming left V 6 bases short and J 4 bases short, with 9 bases between. This CDR3 is built from 11 residues. Looked up from germline, CDR1 is DFQATT and CDR2 is SNEGSKA (reference sequence). The CDR3 protein is CSAPGVTEAFF. CDR3 sequence (DNA): TGCAGTGCCCCGGGGGTCACTGAAGCTTTCTTT.

V usage is TRBV29-1 and J usage is TRBJ1-2; 7 positions match TRBD1. Germline V gene data show CDR1 as SQVTM and CDR2 as ANQGSEA. The V gene end was trimmed by 4 bases and the J gene end by 3 bases; junction bases not matched to a gene: 8. This CDR3 has 14 residues. DNA of the CDR3: TGCAGCGTTGGTATGACAGGGTTTCACTATGGCTACACCTTC. Amino acids: CSVGMTGFHYGYTF.

This chain joins TRBV5-1 and TRBJ2-7; 10 bases map to TRBD2. The CDR3 extends over 14 amino acids. The germline gives CDR1 SGHRS, CDR2 YFSETQ. The V gene end was trimmed by 0 bases and the J gene end by 4 bases; junction bases not matched to a gene: 1. The CDR3 nucleotides read TGCGCCAGCAGCTTGGGGACTAGCGGATACGAGCAGTACTTC. Translating gives CASSLGTSGYEQYF. Drawing the rest from reference TRBV5-1 and TRBJ2-7, the complete variable domain is KAGVTQTPRYLIKTRGQQVTLSCSPISGHRSVSWYQQTPGQGLQFLFEYFSETQRNKGNFPGRFSGRQFSNSRSEMNVSTLELGDSALYLCASSLGTSGYEQYFGPGTRLTVT.

The chain recombines TRBV19 with TRBJ2-2; D ambiguous. The CDR3 sequence is 11 residues long. The germline V gene has CDR1 LNHDA and CDR2 SQIVND (reference sequence). The germline V and J ends were trimmed by 6 bases and 9 bases, with 8 bases remaining between them. The CDR3 sequence: CASRTSRELFF. The CDR3 DNA sequence: TGTGCCAGTAGGACAAGCCGGGAGCTGTTTTTT.

CDR3 DNA: TGTGCCAGCAGCTTAAGGACTAGCGGGGGGGCGAATGAGCAGTTCTTC. Its protein is CASSLRTSGGANEQFF. V usage is TRBV11-3 and J usage is TRBJ2-1; TRBD2 matches 15 bases. V gave up 2 bases and J gave up 7 bases; unmatched junction bases: 3. The CDR3 is 16 amino acids. The germline V gene encodes CDR1 SGHNT and CDR2 YENEEA.

This chain uses TRBV10-3 with TRBJ1-2; D might be TRBD1 (6 bases). The CDR3 runs 13 residues. The V gene's germline CDR1 is ENHRY and CDR2 SYGVKD. V was shortened by 2 bases and J by 8 bases, with 12 bases between the two germline ends. As DNA, the CDR3 is TGTGCCATCAGTGAGGGACAGCAAGGCGGCTACACCTTC. Its protein product is CAISEGQQGGYTF.

V usage is TRBV5-1 and J usage is TRBJ1-5; D not certain. Germline CDR1 SGHRS, CDR2 YFSETQ. The V gene lost 4 bases and the J gene lost 4 bases, with 18 bases spanning the gap. The CDR3 sequence is 16 residues long. The CDR3 spells CASSPGLRESNQPQHF. CDR3 nucleotide sequence: TGCGCCAGCAGCCCTGGACTAAGGGAGAGTAATCAGCCCCAGCATTTT.

The V and J genes are TRBV5-1 and TRBJ1-1; the match to TRBD1 covers 7 bases. J lost 8 bases, V lost 3 bases, and 7 bases had no gene match. Per germline, CDR1 SGHRS and CDR2 YFSETQ. The CDR3 is 13 residues long. DNA for the CDR3: TGCGCCAGCAGCTCCAGGGGGTACTCGGAAGCTTTCTTT. This translates into CASSSRGYSEAFF.

This clone was seen only a few times. This chain joins TRBV11-2 and TRBJ2-7, with 7 bases aligning to TRBD2. The germline V gene encodes CDR1 SGHAT and CDR2 FQNNGV. V lost 1 base, J lost 6 bases, and 3 bases stayed unmatched. The CDR3 is made up of 13 amino acids. CDR3 in DNA: TGTGCCAGCAGCTTAGGGGGGGGACCCGAGCAGTACGTC. It specifies CASSLGGGPEQYV.

This clone turned up a few times. V and J are TRBV12-5 and TRBJ2-5; 8 positions match TRBD1. The germline gives CDR1 LGHNT, CDR2 FRNRAP. There are 15 residues in the CDR3. V lost 0 bases and J lost 4; bases outside the gene matches: 4. CDR3 loop: CASGLVLQGGETQYF. The CDR3 DNA sequence: TGTGCTAGTGGTTTGGTCTTACAGGGGGGAGAGACCCAGTACTTC.

This clone has just a few counts. The chain is built from TRBV7-9 and TRBJ2-3; D not certain. Deletions cut 1 base from V and 8 bases from J, with 7 bases between. The CDR3 contains 12 residues. The germline gives CDR1 SEHNR, CDR2 FQNEAQ (reference sequence). The CDR3 DNA is TGTGCCAGCAGCTTAGGTTACGGTACGCAGTATTTT. Protein: CASSLGYGTQYF.

By sample fraction, this clone is medium-sized. This chain joins TRBV14 and TRBJ1-2; D is possibly TRBD1 (6 bases). Germline-derived CDR1 and CDR2 are SGHDN and FVKESK. Trimming removed 5 bases at V and 7 bases at J, with 14 bases between. The CDR3 covers 13 residues. CDR3 in amino acids: CASSIDRTGGYTF. CDR3 in DNA: TGTGCCAGCAGCATCGACAGGACGGGTGGCTACACCTTC.

In this sample, this clone turned up once. The V gene is TRBV19, the J gene TRBJ1-4, with D possibly being TRBD1 (6 bases). The V end was cut by 5 bases, the J end by 5 bases, with 15 bases between. Germline-derived CDR1 and CDR2 are LNHDA and SQIVND (reference sequence). This CDR3 region has 15 residues. The CDR3 here is CASSERTAPNEKLFF. The CDR3 DNA sequence: TGTGCCAGTAGTGAAAGGACAGCGCCCAATGAAAAACTGTTTTTT. Full variable domain (outside the CDR3, taken from reference TRBV19 and TRBJ1-4): DGGITQSPKYLFRKEGQNVTLSCEQNLNHDAMYWYRQDPGQGLRLIYYSQIVNDFQKGDIAEGYSVSREKKESFPLTVTSAQKNPTAFYLCASSERTAPNEKLFFGSGTQLSVL.

This chain joins TRBV5-1 and TRBJ1-4; D not certain. CDR1 and CDR2 from the germline V gene are SGHRS and YFSETQ. Deletions cut 1 base from V and 0 bases from J, with 4 bases between. The CDR3 is made up of 14 amino acids. The chain's CDR3 is CASSLIATNEKLFF. In DNA form, the CDR3 reads TGCGCCAGCAGCTTGATCGCAACTAATGAAAAACTGTTTTTT.

This clone was observed a few times. The rearrangement uses TRBV10-1 and TRBJ2-7; a weak D match, TRBD2 (5 bases). Germline loops: CDR1 WNHNN, CDR2 SYGVQD (reference sequence). This CDR3 contains 13 residues. V was cut by 2 bases and J by 6 bases, with 11 bases left in between. CDR3 amino acids: CASSEPGSPEQYF. The CDR3 DNA sequence: TGCGCCAGCAGTGAGCCGGGATCTCCCGAGCAGTACTTC.